The 15 T cell receptor beta chains below were found in one sample sequenced in a study of control samples from healthy donors and cancer patients. This table comes from immunoSEQ multiplex PCR, and its TCRdb copy is limited to in-frame clones, with some not included. This table holds 50,000 or so clones, 90% to 97% found once. Material for sequencing was blood. The receptors come from a woman aged 18-30 years in good health.

The chain recombines TRBV6-1 with TRBJ1-5; D gene unclear. V dropped 0 bases and J dropped 7 bases, with 13 bases sitting between them. The CDR3 has 15 amino acids. CDR1 is MNHNS, CDR2 SASEGT, per germline. CDR3 bases: TGTGCCAGCAGTGAAGCCCCTGGGTCCTTCCAGCCCCAGCATTTT. Amino acid sequence: CASSEAPGSFQPQHF.

This sequence joins TRBV29-1 and TRBJ1-2, with 7 bases lining up with TRBD1. This CDR3 contains 14 residues. J was trimmed by 7 bases and V by 0 bases; bases with no gene match: 8. Germline-derived CDR1 and CDR2 are SQVTM and ANQGSEA. For the CDR3, the DNA is TGCAGCGTTGAAGATACCACAGGGGCAAGTGGCTACACCTTC. It encodes CSVEDTTGASGYTF.

The chain joins TRBV19 to TRBJ2-1; 9 bases align to TRBD1. V lost 5 bases and J lost 7; bases outside the gene matches: 12. The CDR3 has 16 amino acids. The V gene's germline CDR1 is LNHDA and CDR2 SQIVND (reference sequence). The chain's CDR3 is CASSSPRDRVGNEQFF. In DNA form, the CDR3 reads TGTGCCAGTAGTTCCCCTCGGGACAGGGTTGGGAATGAGCAGTTCTTC.

This clone was found once. CDR3 sequence: CASSLTALHEQYF. The CDR3 nucleotides are TGTGCCAGCAGTTTGACTGCTTTACACGAGCAGTACTTC. V usage is TRBV28 and J usage is TRBJ2-7; D remains ambiguous. This CDR3 region has 13 residues. Trimming left V 3 bases short and J 5 bases short, with 11 bases between. Germline V gene sequence: CDR1 MDHEN, CDR2 SYDVKM. Looking up the rest from reference TRBV28 and TRBJ2-7 gives the full variable domain: DVKVTQSSRYLVKRTGEKVFLECVQDMDHENMFWYRQDPGLGLRLIYFSYDVKMKEKGDIPEGYSVSREKKERFSLILESASTNQTSMYLCASSLTALHEQYFGPGTRLTVT.

The chain is built from TRBV19 and TRBJ1-1; maybe TRBD1 (5 bases). Between the trimmed V and J ends, which lost 10 bases and 0 bases, there was a span of 18 bases. Germline V lookup: CDR1 LNHDA, CDR2 SQIVND (reference sequence). The CDR3 is 15 amino acids. CDR3 DNA: TGTGCCACTTCACCGGGGCTCGGTCTGAACACTGAAGCTTTCTTT. It codes for CATSPGLGLNTEAFF. Full variable domain (remainder filled in from reference TRBV19 and TRBJ1-1): DGGITQSPKYLFRKEGQNVTLSCEQNLNHDAMYWYRQDPGQGLRLIYYSQIVNDFQKGDIAEGYSVSREKKESFPLTVTSAQKNPTAFYLCATSPGLGLNTEAFFGQGTRLTVV.

The V call is TRBV6-4, the J call TRBJ2-3; 9 positions agree with TRBD2. Germline V gene sequence: CDR1 MRHNA, CDR2 SNTAGT. The junction had 6 bases not matched to a gene; V was cut back by 2 bases and J by 6 bases. The CDR3 covers 15 residues. In nucleotides, the CDR3 is TGTGCCAGCAGTGACCGGCGGGGGGGGTCCGATACGCAGTATTTT. The encoded protein is CASSDRRGGSDTQYF.

The genes are TRBV4-1 and TRBJ1-2; D possibly corresponds to TRBD1 (5 bases). This CDR3 has 15 residues. The ends were cut back, 0 bases at V and 1 base at J, with 9 bases in the middle. From germline, CDR1 is MGHRA and CDR2 YSYEKL. The CDR3 sequence is CASSQDLGVNYGYTF. For the CDR3, the DNA is TGCGCCAGCAGCCAAGATTTGGGGGTTAACTATGGCTACACCTTC.

Only a few counts were recorded for this clone. The CDR3 coding sequence is TGTGCCAGCAGTTACTCGACTAGCGCCTACGAGCAGTACTTC. As protein: CASSYSTSAYEQYF. J is TRBJ2-7 and V is TRBV6-2 or TRBV6-3; 8 positions agree with TRBD2. Trimming cost V 0 bases and J 2 bases; bases outside gene matches: 0. The CDR3 consists of 14 residues. The V gene's germline CDR1 is MNHEY and CDR2 SVGEGT.

This rearrangement joins TRBV2 to TRBJ1-1; D unclear. The ends were cut back, 6 bases at V and 3 bases at J, with 14 bases in the middle. The CDR3 extends over 14 amino acids. Per germline, CDR1 SNHLY and CDR2 FYNNEI. The CDR3 nucleotides are TGTGCCAGCAGACCATGGGGAGGTGACACTGAAGCTTTCTTT. Translated: CASRPWGGDTEAFF. The variable domain in full, with the rest retrieved from reference TRBV2 and TRBJ1-1, is EPEVTQTPSHQVTQMGQEVILRCVPISNHLYFYWYRQILGQKVEFLVSFYNNEISEKSEIFDDQFSVERPDGSNFTLKIRSTKLEDSAMYFCASRPWGGDTEAFFGQGTRLTVV.

This rearrangement joins TRBV6-4 to TRBJ2-3, with TRBD2 matching 11 bases. V lost 6 bases and J lost 9; bases outside the gene matches: 11. Germline CDR1 MRHNA, CDR2 SNTAGT. The CDR3 covers 15 residues. The CDR3 DNA sequence: TGTGCCAGCAGCCATAGCGGGGGGGGTGAAGAAACGCAGTATTTT. Translated, it gives CASSHSGGGEETQYF.

The chain has TRBV19 and TRBJ2-3, with TRBD2 as a possible D gene (5 bases). This CDR3 has 12 amino acids. Trimming took 7 bases from V and 4 from J, leaving 9 bases between them. Germline values: CDR1 LNHDA, CDR2 SQIVND (reference sequence). The CDR3 sequence: CASIGGSDTQYF. The DNA for the CDR3 is TGTGCCAGTATCGGAGGTTCAGATACGCAGTATTTT.

This clone occurred once. The V call is TRBV12-3 or TRBV12-4, the J call TRBJ1-1; D is undetermined. The CDR3 is made up of 13 amino acids. Trimming took 6 bases from V and 1 from J, leaving 9 bases between them. CDR3 region: CASSYTQNTEAFF. The CDR3 DNA sequence: TGTGCCAGCAGCTACACACAGAACACTGAAGCTTTCTTT.

The chain links TRBV6-5 to TRBJ1-2; D gene uncertain. Per the germline V gene, CDR1 is MNHEY and CDR2 is SVGAGI. This CDR3 region has 13 residues. Trimming stripped 6 bases from V and 0 bases from J, with 8 bases between. CDR3 in DNA: TGTGCCAGCAGCCGCACAACTAACTATGGCTACACCTTC. Translation gives CASSRTTNYGYTF.

The J gene is TRBJ1-2, the V gene TRBV6-5; no reliable D call. V was clipped by 6 bases and J by 1 base, with 9 bases between them. Germline assignment: CDR1 MNHEY and CDR2 SVGAGI. The CDR3 has 13 residues. CDR3 nucleotides: TGTGCCAGCAGGGATTTCCTTAACTATGGCTACACCTTC. Translation: CASRDFLNYGYTF.

There are a few counts of this clone. The V gene is TRBV7-2, the J gene TRBJ1-5; D gene unclear. With 3 bases removed from V and 3 bases from J, the gap between germline ends came to 15 bases. The CDR3 is made up of 16 amino acids. Germline V CDR1 and CDR2: SGHTA, FQGNSA. In DNA, the CDR3 is TGTGCCAGCAGCTTTTTGAGCCGGGATACCAATCAGCCCCAGCATTTT. It yields the protein CASSFLSRDTNQPQHF.